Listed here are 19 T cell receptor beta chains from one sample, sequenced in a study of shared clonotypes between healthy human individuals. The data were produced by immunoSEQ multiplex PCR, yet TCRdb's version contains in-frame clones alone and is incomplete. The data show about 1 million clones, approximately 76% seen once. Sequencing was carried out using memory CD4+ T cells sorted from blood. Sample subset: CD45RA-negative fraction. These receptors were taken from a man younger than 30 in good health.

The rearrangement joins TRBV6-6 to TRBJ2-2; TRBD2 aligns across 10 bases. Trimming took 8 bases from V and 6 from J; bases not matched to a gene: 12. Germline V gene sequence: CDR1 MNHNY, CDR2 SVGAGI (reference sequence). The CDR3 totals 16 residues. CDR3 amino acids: CASGPKREGGPGELFF. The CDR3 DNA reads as TGTGCCAGCGGGCCTAAGCGGGAGGGGGGGCCCGGGGAGCTGTTTTTT.

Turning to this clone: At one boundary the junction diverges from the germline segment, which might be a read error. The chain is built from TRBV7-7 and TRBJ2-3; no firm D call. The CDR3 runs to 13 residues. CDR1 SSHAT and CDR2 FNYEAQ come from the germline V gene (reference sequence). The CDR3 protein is CASSLEHTDTQYF. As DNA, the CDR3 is TGTGCTAGCAGCTTAGAGCACACAGATACGCAGTATTTT.

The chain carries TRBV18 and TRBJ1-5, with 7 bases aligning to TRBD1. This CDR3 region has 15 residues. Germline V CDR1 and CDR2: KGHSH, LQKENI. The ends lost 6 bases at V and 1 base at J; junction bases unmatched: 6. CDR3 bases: TGTGCCAGCTCTGGGGGACAGCAGAGCAATCAGCCCCAGCATTTT. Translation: CASSGGQQSNQPQHF.

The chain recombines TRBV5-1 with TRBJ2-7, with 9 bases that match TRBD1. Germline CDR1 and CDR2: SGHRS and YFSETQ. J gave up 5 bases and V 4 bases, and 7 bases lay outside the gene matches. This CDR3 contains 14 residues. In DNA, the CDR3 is TGCGCCAGCAGCCACGGAGGACAGGGGAACGAGCAGTACTTC. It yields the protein CASSHGGQGNEQYF. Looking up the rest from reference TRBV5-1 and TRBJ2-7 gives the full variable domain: KAGVTQTPRYLIKTRGQQVTLSCSPISGHRSVSWYQQTPGQGLQFLFEYFSETQRNKGNFPGRFSGRQFSNSRSEMNVSTLELGDSALYLCASSHGGQGNEQYFGPGTRLTVT.

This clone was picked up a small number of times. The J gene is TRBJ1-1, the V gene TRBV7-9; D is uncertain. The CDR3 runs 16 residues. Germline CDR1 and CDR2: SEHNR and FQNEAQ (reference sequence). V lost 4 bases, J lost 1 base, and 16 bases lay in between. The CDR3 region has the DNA TGTGCCAGCAGCTCCTACCGGTTCTCCTCGAACACTGAAGCTTTCTTT. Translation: CASSSYRFSSNTEAFF.

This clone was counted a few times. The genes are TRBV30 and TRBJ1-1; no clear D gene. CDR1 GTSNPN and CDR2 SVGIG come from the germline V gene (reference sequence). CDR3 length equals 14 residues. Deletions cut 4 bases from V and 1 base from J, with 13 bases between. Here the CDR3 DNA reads TGTGCCTGGACCCCAGGTAGCAAGAACACTGAAGCTTTCTTT. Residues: CAWTPGSKNTEAFF.

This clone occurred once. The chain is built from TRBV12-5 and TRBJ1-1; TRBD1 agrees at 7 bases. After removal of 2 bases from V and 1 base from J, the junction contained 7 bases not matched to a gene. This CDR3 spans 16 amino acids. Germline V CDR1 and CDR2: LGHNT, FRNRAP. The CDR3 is CASGLPTPGGNTEAFF. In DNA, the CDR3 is TGTGCTAGTGGTTTGCCGACGCCAGGGGGGAACACTGAAGCTTTCTTT.

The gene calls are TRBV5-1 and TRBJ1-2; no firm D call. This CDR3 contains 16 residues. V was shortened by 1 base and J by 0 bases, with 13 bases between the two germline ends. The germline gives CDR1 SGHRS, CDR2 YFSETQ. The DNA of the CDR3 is TGCGCCAGCAGCTTGCGTGGGGTTGGAACTAACTATGGCTACACCTTC. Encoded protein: CASSLRGVGTNYGYTF.

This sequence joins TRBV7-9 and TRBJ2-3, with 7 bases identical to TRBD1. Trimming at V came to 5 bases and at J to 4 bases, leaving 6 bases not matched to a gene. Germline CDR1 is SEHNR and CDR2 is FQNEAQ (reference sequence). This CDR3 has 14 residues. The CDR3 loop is CASSTRQGSDTQYF. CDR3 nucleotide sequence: TGTGCCAGCAGCACTCGACAGGGATCAGATACGCAGTATTTT. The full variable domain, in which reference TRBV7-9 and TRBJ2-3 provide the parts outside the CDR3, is DTGVSQNPRHKITKRGQNVTFRCDPISEHNRLYWYRQTLGQGPEFLTYFQNEAQLEKSRLLSDRFSAERPKGSFSTLEIQRTEQGDSAMYLCASSTRQGSDTQYFGPGTRLTVL.

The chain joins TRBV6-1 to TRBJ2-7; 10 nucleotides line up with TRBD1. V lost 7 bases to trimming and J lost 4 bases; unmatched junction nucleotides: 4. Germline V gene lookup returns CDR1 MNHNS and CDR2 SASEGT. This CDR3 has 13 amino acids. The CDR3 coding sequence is TGTGCCAGCAAAGGGACAGGGGTATACGAGCAGTACTTC. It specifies CASKGTGVYEQYF.

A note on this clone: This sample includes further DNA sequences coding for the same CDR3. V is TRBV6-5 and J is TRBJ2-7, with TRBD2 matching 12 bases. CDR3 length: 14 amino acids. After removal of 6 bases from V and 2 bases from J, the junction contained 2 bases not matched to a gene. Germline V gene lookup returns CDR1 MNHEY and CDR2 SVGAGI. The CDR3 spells CASRRLAGAYEQYF. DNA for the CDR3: TGTGCCAGCAGAAGACTAGCGGGAGCCTACGAGCAGTACTTC.

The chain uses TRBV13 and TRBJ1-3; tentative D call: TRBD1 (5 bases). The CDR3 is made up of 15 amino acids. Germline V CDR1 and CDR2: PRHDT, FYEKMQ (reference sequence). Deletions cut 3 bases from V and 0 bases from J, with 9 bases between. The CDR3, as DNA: TGTGCCAGCAGCTTGATTGGGGGCTCTGGAAACACCATATATTTT. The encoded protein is CASSLIGGSGNTIYF.

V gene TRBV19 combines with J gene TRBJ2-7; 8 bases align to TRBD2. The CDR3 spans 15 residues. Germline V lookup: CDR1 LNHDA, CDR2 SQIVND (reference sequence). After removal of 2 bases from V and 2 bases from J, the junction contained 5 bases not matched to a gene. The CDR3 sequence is CASSITSGGTYEQYF. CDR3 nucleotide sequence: TGTGCCAGTAGTATAACCAGCGGGGGAACCTACGAGCAGTACTTC.

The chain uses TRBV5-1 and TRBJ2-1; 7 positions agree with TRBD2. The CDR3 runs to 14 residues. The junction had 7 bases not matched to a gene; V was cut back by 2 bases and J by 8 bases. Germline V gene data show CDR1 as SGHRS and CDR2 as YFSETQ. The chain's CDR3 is CASSFAIAGDEQFF. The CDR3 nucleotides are TGCGCCAGCAGCTTTGCGATAGCGGGCGATGAGCAGTTCTTC.

CDR3 loop: CANLKSRGNEQFF. The CDR3 coding sequence is TGCGCCAACCTGAAGTCCCGAGGCAATGAGCAGTTCTTC. J is TRBJ2-1 and V is TRBV4-1; no clear D gene. Between the trimmed V and J ends, which lost 10 bases and 6 bases, there was a span of 16 bases. Per germline, CDR1 MGHRA and CDR2 YSYEKL. The CDR3 is made up of 13 amino acids.

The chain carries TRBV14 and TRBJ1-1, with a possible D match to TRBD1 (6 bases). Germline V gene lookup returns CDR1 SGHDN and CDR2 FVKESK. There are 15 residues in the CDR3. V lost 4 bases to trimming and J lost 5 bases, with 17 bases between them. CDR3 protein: CASSPSWGRQTEAFF. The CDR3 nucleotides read TGTGCCAGCAGCCCGTCTTGGGGGCGGCAAACTGAAGCTTTCTTT. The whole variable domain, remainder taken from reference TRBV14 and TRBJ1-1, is EAGVTQFPSHSVIEKGQTVTLRCDPISGHDNLYWYRRVMGKEIKFLLHFVKESKQDESGMPNNRFLAERTGGTYSTLKVQPAELEDSGVYFCASSPSWGRQTEAFFGQGTRLTVV.

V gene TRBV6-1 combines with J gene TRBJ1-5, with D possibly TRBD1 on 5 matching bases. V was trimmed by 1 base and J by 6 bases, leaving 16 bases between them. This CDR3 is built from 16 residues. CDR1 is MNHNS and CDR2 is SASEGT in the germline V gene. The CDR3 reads CASSEVGGVAIQPQHF. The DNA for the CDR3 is TGTGCCAGCAGTGAAGTTGGGGGAGTAGCGATTCAGCCCCAGCATTTT.

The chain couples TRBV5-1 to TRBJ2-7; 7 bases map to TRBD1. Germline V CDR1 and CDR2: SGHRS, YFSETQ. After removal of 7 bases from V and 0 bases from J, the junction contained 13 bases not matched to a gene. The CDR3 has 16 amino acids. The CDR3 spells CASGTARDSLSYEQYF. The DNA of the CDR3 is TGCGCCAGCGGAACAGCCCGGGACAGCCTCTCCTACGAGCAGTACTTC.

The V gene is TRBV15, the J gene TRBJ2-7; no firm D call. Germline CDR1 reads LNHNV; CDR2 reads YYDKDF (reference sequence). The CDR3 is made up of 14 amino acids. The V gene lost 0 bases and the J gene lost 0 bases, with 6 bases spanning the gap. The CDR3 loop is CATSRDFYSYEQYF. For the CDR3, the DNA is TGTGCCACCAGCAGAGATTTTTACTCCTACGAGCAGTACTTC.